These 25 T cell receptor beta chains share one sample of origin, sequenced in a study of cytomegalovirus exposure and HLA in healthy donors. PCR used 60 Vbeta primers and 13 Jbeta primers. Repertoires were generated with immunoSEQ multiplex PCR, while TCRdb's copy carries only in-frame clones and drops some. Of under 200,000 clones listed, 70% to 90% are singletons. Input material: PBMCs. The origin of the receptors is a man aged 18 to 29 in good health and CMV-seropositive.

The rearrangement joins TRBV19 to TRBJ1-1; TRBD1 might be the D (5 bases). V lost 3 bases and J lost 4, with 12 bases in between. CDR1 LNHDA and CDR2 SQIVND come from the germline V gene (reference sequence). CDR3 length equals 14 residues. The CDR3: CASSIYRRRTEAFF. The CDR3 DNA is TGTGCCAGTAGTATTTACAGGCGGCGCACTGAAGCTTTCTTT. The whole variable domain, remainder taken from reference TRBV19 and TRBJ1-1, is DGGITQSPKYLFRKEGQNVTLSCEQNLNHDAMYWYRQDPGQGLRLIYYSQIVNDFQKGDIAEGYSVSREKKESFPLTVTSAQKNPTAFYLCASSIYRRRTEAFFGQGTRLTVV.

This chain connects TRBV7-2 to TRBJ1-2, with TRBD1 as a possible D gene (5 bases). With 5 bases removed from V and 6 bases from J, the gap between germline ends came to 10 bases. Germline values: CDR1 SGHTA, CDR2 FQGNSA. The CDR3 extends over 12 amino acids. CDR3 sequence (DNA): TGTGCCAGCAGCAGTTTGACAGATGGCTACACCTTC. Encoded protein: CASSSLTDGYTF.

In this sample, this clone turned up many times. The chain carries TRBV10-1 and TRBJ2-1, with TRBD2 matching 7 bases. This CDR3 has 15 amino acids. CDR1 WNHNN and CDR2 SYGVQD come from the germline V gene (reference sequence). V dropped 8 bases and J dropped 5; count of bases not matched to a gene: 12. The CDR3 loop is CASQAGGGTDNEQFF. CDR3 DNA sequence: TGCGCCAGCCAAGCTGGGGGGGGAACTGACAATGAGCAGTTCTTC.

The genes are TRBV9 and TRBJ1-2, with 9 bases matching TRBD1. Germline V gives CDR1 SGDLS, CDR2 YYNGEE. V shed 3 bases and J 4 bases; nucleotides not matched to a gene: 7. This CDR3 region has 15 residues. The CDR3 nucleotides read TGTGCCAGCAGCGCCGGGGACAGGGTGAGCTATGGCTACACCTTC. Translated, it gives CASSAGDRVSYGYTF. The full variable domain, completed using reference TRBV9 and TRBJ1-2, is DSGVTQTPKHLITATGQRVTLRCSPRSGDLSVYWYQQSLDQGLQFLIQYYNGEERAKGNILERFSAQQFPDLHSELNLSSLELGDSALYFCASSAGDRVSYGYTFGSGTRLTVV.

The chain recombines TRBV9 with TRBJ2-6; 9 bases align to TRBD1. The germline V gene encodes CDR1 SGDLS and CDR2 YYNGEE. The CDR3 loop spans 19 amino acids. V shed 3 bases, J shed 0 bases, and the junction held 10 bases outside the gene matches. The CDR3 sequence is CASSANRGLFSSGANVLTF. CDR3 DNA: TGTGCCAGCAGCGCCAACAGGGGGCTCTTCTCCTCTGGGGCCAACGTCCTGACTTTC.

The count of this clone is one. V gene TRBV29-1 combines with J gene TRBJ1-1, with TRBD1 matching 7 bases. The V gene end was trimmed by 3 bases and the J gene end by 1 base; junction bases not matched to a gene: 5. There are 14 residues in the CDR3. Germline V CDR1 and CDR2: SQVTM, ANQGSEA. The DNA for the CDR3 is TGCAGCGTTGATGTACAGGGGAAGAACACTGAAGCTTTCTTT. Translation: CSVDVQGKNTEAFF.

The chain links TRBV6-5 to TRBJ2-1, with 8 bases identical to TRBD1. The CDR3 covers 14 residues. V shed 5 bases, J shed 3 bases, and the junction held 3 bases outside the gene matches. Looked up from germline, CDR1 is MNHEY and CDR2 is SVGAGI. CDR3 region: CASSDTGGYNEQFF. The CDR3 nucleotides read TGTGCCAGCAGTGACACAGGGGGCTACAATGAGCAGTTCTTC.

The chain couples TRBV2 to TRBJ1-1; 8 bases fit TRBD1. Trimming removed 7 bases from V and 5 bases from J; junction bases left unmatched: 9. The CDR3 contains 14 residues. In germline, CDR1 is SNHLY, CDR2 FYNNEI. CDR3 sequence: CASKTGTGGTEAFF. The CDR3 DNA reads TGTGCCAGCAAAACCGGGACAGGTGGAACTGAAGCTTTCTTT. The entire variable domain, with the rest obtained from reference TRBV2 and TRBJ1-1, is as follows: EPEVTQTPSHQVTQMGQEVILRCVPISNHLYFYWYRQILGQKVEFLVSFYNNEISEKSEIFDDQFSVERPDGSNFTLKIRSTKLEDSAMYFCASKTGTGGTEAFFGQGTRLTVV.

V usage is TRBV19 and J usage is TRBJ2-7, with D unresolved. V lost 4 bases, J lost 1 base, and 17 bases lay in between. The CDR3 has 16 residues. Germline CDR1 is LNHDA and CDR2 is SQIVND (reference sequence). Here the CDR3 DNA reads TGTGCCAGTAGTACCTCGTACCGAGGCCTTTCCTACGAGCAGTACTTC. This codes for CASSTSYRGLSYEQYF.

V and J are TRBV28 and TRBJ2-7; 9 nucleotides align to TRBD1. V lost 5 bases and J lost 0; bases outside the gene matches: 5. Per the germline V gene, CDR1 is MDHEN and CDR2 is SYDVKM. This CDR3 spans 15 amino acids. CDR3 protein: CASSPSDRGSYEQYF. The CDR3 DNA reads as TGTGCCAGCAGTCCCTCGGACAGGGGCTCCTACGAGCAGTACTTC.

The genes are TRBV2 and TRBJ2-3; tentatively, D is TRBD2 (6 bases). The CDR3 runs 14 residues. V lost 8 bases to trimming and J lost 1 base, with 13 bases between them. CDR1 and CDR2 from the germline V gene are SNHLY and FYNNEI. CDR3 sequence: CASQLGTGTDTQYF. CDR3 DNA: TGTGCCAGCCAGTTAGGGACTGGCACAGATACGCAGTATTTT.

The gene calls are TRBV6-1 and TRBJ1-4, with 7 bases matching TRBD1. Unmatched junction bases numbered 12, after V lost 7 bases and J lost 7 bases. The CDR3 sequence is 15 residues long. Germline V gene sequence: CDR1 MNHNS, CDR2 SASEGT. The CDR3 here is CASNPQTGFFEKLFF. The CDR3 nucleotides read TGTGCCAGCAATCCCCAGACAGGGTTCTTTGAAAAACTGTTTTTT.

The CDR3 loop is CAWAGDNQPQHF. The CDR3 region has the DNA TGTGCCTGGGCAGGGGACAATCAGCCCCAGCATTTT. V gene TRBV30 combines with J gene TRBJ1-5; tentative D call: TRBD1 (6 bases). The ends were cut back, 5 bases at V and 3 bases at J, with 8 bases in the middle. Germline assignment: CDR1 GTSNPN and CDR2 SVGIG (reference sequence). The CDR3 spans 12 residues.

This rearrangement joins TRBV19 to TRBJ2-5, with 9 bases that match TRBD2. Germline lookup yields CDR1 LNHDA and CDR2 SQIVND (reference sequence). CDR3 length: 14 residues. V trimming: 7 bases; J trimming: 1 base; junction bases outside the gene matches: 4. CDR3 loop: CASIEAGGQETQYF. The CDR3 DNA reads TGTGCCAGTATCGAAGCGGGGGGCCAAGAGACCCAGTACTTC.

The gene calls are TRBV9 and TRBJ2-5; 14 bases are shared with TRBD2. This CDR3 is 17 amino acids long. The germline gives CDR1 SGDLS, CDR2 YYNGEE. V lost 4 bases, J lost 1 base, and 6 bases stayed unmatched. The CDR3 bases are TGTGCCAGCAGCTTCGGACTAGCGGGGGGATCCCAAGAGACCCAGTACTTC. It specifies CASSFGLAGGSQETQYF.

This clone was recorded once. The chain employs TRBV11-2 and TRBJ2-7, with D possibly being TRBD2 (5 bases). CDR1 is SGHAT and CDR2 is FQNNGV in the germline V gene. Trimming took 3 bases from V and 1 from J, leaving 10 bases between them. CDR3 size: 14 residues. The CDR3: CASSFVGGSYEQYF. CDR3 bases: TGTGCCAGCAGCTTTGTCGGAGGTTCCTACGAGCAGTACTTC.

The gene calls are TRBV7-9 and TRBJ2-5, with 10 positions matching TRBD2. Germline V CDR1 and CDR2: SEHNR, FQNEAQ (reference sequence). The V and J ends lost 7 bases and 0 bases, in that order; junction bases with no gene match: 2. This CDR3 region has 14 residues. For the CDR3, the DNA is TGTGCCAGCAAGAGCGGGGGGGACCAAGAGACCCAGTACTTC. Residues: CASKSGGDQETQYF.

DNA of the CDR3: TGTGCCAGCAGCTTCGGGACAGGGGGCAATGAGCAGTTCTTC. This sequence encodes CASSFGTGGNEQFF. This chain joins TRBV7-6 and TRBJ2-1, with 11 bases identical to TRBD1. The CDR3 covers 14 residues. The ends lost 3 bases at V and 6 bases at J; junction bases unmatched: 1. The germline gives CDR1 SGHVS, CDR2 FNYEAQ.

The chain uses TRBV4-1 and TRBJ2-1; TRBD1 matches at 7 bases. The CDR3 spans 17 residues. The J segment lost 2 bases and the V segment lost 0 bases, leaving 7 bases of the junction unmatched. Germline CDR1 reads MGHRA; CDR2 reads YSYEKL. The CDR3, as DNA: TGCGCCAGCAGCCAAGAGGCTACAGGGGCGGCCTACAATGAGCAGTTCTTC. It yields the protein CASSQEATGAAYNEQFF.

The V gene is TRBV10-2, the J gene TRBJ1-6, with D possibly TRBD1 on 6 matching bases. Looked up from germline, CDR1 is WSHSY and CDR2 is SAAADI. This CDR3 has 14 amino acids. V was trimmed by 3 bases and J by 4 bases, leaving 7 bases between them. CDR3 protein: CASSEGGYNSPLHF. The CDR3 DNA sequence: TGCGCCAGCAGTGAAGGGGGTTATAATTCACCCCTCCACTTT.

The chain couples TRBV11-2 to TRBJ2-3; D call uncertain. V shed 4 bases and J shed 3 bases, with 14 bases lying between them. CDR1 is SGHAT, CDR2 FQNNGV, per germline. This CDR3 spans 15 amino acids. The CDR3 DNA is TGTGCCAGCAGCTCCACGGGTAGTAGTACAGATACGCAGTATTTT. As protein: CASSSTGSSTDTQYF.

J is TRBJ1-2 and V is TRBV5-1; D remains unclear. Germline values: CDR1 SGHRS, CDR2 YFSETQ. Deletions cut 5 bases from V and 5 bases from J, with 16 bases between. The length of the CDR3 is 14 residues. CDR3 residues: CASSPQVPEYGYTF. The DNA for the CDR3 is TGCGCCAGCAGTCCCCAGGTGCCGGAATATGGCTACACCTTC.

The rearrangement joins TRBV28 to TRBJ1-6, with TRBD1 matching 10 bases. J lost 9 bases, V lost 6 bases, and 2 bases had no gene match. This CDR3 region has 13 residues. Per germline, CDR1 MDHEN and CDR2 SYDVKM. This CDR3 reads CASRTGGGSPLHF. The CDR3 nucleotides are TGTGCCAGCAGGACAGGGGGCGGTTCACCCCTCCACTTT.

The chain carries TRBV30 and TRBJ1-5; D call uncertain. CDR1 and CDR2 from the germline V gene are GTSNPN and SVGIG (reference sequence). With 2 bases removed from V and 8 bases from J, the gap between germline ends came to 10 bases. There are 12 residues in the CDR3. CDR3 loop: CAWSNPREPQHF. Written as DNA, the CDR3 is TGTGCCTGGAGTAACCCACGGGAGCCCCAGCATTTT.

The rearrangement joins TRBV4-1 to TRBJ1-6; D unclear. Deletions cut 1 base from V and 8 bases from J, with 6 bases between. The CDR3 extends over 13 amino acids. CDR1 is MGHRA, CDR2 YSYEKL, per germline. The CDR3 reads CASSQVEDSPLHF. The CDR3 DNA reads TGCGCCAGCAGCCAAGTTGAGGATTCACCCCTCCACTTT.